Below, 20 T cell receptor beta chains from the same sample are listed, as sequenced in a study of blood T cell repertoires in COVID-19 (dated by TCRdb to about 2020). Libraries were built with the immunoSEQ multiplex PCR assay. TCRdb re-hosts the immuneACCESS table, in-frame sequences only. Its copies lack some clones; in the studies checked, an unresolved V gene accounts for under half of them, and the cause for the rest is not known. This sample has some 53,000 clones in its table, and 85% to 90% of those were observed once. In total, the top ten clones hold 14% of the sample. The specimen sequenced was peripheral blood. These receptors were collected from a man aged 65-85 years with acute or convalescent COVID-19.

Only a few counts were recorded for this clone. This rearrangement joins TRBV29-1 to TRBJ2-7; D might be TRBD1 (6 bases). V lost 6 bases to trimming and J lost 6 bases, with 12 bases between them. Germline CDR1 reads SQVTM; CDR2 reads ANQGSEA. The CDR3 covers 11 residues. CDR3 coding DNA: TGCAGCGTATCCATACAGGGCGAGCAGTACTTC. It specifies CSVSIQGEQYF.

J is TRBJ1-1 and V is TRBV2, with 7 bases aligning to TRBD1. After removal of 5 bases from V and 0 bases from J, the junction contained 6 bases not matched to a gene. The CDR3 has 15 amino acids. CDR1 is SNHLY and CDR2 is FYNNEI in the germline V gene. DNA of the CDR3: TGTGCCAGCAGTATCAGACAGGGTATGAACACTGAAGCTTTCTTT. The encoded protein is CASSIRQGMNTEAFF.

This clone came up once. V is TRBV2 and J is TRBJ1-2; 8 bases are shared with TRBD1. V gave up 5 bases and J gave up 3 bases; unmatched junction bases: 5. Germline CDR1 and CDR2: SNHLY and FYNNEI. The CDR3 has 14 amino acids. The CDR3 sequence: CASSLTGADYGYTF. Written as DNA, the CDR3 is TGTGCCAGCAGTCTGACAGGGGCTGACTATGGCTACACCTTC.

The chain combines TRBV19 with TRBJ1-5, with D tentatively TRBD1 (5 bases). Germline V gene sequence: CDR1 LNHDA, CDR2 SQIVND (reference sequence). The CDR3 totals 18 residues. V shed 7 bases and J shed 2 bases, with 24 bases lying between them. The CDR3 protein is CASTSLPAGKGGNQPQHF. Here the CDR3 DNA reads TGTGCCAGTACCTCGCTCCCCGCGGGGAAAGGGGGCAATCAGCCCCAGCATTTT. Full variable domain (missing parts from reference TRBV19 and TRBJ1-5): DGGITQSPKYLFRKEGQNVTLSCEQNLNHDAMYWYRQDPGQGLRLIYYSQIVNDFQKGDIAEGYSVSREKKESFPLTVTSAQKNPTAFYLCASTSLPAGKGGNQPQHFGDGTRLSIL.

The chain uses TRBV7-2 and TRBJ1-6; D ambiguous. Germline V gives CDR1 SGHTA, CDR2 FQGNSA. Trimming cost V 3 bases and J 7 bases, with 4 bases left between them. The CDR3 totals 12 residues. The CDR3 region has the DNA TGTGCCAGCAGCTTCGTAAATTCACCCCTCCACTTT. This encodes CASSFVNSPLHF. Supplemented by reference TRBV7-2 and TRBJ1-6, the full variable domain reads GAGVSQSPSNKVTEKGKDVELRCDPISGHTALYWYRQSLGQGLEFLIYFQGNSAPDKSGLPSDRFSAERTGGSVSTLTIQRTQQEDSAVYLCASSFVNSPLHFGNGTRLTVT.

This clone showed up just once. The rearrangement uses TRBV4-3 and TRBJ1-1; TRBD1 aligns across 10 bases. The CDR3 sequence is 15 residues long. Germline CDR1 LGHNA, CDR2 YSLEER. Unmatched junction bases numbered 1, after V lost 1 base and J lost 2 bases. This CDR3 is CASSQGTGGNTEAFF. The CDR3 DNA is TGCGCCAGCAGCCAAGGGACAGGGGGAAACACTGAAGCTTTCTTT.

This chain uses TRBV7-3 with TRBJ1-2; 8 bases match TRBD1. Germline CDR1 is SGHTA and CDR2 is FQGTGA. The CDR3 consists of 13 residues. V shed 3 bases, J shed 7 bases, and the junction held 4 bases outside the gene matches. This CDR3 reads CASSFGQGGGYTF. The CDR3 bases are TGTGCCAGCAGCTTCGGACAGGGAGGTGGCTACACCTTC.

The CDR3 sequence is CASSYPDRYGYTF. The CDR3, as DNA: TGTGCCAGCAGCTATCCTGACAGATATGGCTACACCTTC. This sequence joins TRBV7-9 and TRBJ1-2; D might be TRBD1 (5 bases). With 4 bases removed from V and 5 bases from J, the gap between germline ends came to 11 bases. Germline loops: CDR1 SEHNR, CDR2 FQNEAQ (reference sequence). CDR3 length equals 13 residues.

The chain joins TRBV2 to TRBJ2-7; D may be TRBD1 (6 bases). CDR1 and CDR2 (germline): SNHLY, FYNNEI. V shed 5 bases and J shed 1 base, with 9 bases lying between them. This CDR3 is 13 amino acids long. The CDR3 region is CASSQDRSYEQYV. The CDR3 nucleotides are TGTGCCAGCAGTCAGGACAGATCCTACGAGCAGTACGTC.

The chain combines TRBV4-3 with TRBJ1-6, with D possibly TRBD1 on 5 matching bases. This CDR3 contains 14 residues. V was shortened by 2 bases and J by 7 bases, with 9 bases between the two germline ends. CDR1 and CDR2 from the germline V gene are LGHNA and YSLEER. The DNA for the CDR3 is TGCGCCAGCAGCCAAACCAGACAGAATTCACCCCTCCACTTT. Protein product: CASSQTRQNSPLHF.

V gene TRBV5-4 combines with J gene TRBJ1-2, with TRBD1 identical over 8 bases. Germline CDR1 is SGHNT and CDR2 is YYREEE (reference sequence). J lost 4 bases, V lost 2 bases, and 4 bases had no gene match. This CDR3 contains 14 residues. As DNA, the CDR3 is TGTGCCAGCAGCTTTTCTACAGGGGGCTATGGCTACACCTTC. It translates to CASSFSTGGYGYTF.

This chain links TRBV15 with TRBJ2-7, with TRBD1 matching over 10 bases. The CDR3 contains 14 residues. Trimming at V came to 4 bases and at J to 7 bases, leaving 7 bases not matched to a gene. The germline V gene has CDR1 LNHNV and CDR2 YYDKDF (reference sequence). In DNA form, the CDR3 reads TGTGCCACCAGCACGGACAGGGGGTATGGAGAGCAGTACTTC. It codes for CATSTDRGYGEQYF. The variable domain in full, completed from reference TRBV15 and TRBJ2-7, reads DAMVIQNPRYQVTQFGKPVTLSCSQTLNHNVMYWYQQKSSQAPKLLFHYYDKDFNNEADTPDNFQSRRPNTSFCFLDIRSPGLGDTAMYLCATSTDRGYGEQYFGPGTRLTVT.

The CDR3 protein is CASSGTGTFYGYTF. The CDR3 region has the DNA TGTGCCAGCAGTGGGACGGGAACCTTCTATGGCTACACCTTC. The V call is TRBV6-4, the J call TRBJ1-2, with D hard to call. This CDR3 comprises 14 residues. V was cut by 4 bases and J by 4 bases, with 13 bases left in between. CDR1 is MRHNA, CDR2 SNTAGT, per germline.

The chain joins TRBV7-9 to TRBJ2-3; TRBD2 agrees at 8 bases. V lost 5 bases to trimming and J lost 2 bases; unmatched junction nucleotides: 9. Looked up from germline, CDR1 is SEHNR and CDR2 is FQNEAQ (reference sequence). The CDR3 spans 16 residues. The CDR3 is CASSPLAGLYTDTQYF. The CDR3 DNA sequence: TGTGCCAGCAGCCCCCTAGCGGGCCTGTACACAGATACGCAGTATTTT. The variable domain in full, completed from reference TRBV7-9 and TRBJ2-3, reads DTGVSQNPRHKITKRGQNVTFRCDPISEHNRLYWYRQTLGQGPEFLTYFQNEAQLEKSRLLSDRFSAERPKGSFSTLEIQRTEQGDSAMYLCASSPLAGLYTDTQYFGPGTRLTVL.

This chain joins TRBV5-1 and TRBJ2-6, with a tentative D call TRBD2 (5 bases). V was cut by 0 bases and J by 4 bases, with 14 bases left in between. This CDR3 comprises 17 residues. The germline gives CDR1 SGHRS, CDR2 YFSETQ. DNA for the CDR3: TGCGCCAGCAGCTTGGCCCTCGGGGTTTCGGGGGCCAACGTCCTGACTTTC. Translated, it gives CASSLALGVSGANVLTF.

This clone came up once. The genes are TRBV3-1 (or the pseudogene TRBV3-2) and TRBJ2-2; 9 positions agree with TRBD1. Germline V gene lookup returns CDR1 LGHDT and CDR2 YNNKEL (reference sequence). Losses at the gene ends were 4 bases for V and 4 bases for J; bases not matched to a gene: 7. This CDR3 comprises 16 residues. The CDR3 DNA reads TGTGCCAGCAGCCCACAGGGGGCGGGTGGCACCGGGGAGCTGTTTTTT. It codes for CASSPQGAGGTGELFF.

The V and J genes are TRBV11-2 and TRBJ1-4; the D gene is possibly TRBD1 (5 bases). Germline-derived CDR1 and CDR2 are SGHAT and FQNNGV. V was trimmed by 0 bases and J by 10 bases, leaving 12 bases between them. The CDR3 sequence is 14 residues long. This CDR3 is CASSLELPGGKLFF. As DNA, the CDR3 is TGTGCCAGCAGCTTAGAACTACCCGGGGGAAAACTGTTTTTT.

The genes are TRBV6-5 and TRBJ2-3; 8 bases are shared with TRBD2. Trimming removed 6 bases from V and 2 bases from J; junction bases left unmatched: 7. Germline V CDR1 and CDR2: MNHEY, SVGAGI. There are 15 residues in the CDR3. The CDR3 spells CASSPTSEHTDTQYF. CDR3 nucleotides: TGTGCCAGCAGCCCGACTAGCGAGCACACAGATACGCAGTATTTT.

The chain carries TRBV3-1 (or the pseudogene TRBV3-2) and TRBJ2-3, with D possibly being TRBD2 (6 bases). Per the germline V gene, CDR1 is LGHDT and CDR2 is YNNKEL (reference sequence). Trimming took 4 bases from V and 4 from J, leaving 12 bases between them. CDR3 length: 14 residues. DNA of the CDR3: TGTGCCAGCAGCCGAAGGAGGGGATCAGATACGCAGTATTTT. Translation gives CASSRRRGSDTQYF.

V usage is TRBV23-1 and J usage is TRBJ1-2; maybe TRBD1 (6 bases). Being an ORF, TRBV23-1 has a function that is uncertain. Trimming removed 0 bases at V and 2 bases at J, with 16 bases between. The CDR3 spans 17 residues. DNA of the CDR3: TGCGCCAGCAGTCAATCGGGTAGGGGGACAAAAAACTATGGCTACACCTTC. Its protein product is CASSQSGRGTKNYGYTF.